The rows below give T cell receptor beta chains drawn from one sample of a study of CD8 T cells in ankylosing spondylitis. TCRdb fed the 5' RACE reads into MiXCR, producing one record per CDR3 protein. The sample lists about 25,000 distinct CDR3 sequences, over 2% occurring once. The sequenced sample was blood, either unsorted or a sorted T cell fraction (not recorded which). The source of these receptors is a female donor with ankylosing spondylitis or in good health (not recorded which). Both conserved end residues are part of each CDR3. D genes are given only for firm matches. Size is stated for part of the rows, as once, few or many counts, or as a class when the clone is expanded.

j_gene: TRBJ2-7; abundance: many; d_gene: TRBD2; len: 15; v_gene: TRBV9; CDR3nt: TGTGCCAGCAGCGTAGGTCCTAGCGGGAGCTACGAGCAGTACTTC; CDR3aa: CASSVGPSGSYEQYF
j_gene: TRBJ2-3; abundance: many; d_gene: .; len: 15; v_gene: TRBV9; CDR3nt: TGTGCCAGCAGCCCTTCCATAGGGACTTCGGATACGCAGTATTTT; CDR3aa: CASSPSIGTSDTQYF
j_gene: TRBJ1-5; abundance: many; d_gene: .; len: 20; v_gene: TRBV21-1; CDR3nt: TGTGCCAGCAGCAAGACCCGGCGGGGACAGGCCCATTATAGCAATCAGCCCCAGCATTTT; CDR3aa: CASSKTRRGQAHYSNQPQHF
j_gene: TRBJ1-1; abundance: many; d_gene: .; len: 16; v_gene: TRBV9; CDR3nt: TGTGCCAGCAGCGTAGTTGGGGGTGGCATGAACACTGAAGCTTTCTTT; CDR3aa: CASSVVGGGMNTEAFF
j_gene: TRBJ2-5; abundance: many; d_gene: TRBD2; len: 16; v_gene: TRBV9; CDR3nt: TGTGCCAGCAGCGGAGGACTAGCGGGGGGCCAAGAGACCCAGTACTTC; CDR3aa: CASSGGLAGGQETQYF
j_gene: TRBJ2-1; abundance: many; d_gene: TRBD2; len: 15; v_gene: TRBV9; CDR3nt: TGTGCCAGCAGCTCCGGGGGGGGGCTATACAATGAGCAGTTCTTC; CDR3aa: CASSSGGGLYNEQFF
j_gene: TRBJ2-5; abundance: many; d_gene: .; len: 16; v_gene: TRBV9; CDR3nt: TGTGCCAGCAGCCCTGGTGGCGGCGGATTCCAAGAGACCCAGTACTTC; CDR3aa: CASSPGGGGFQETQYF
j_gene: TRBJ2-7; abundance: many; d_gene: TRBD2; len: 16; v_gene: TRBV9; CDR3nt: TGTGCCAGCAGCCCTTCACTAGCGGGAGGGTCCTACGAGCAGTACTTC; CDR3aa: CASSPSLAGGSYEQYF
j_gene: TRBJ1-2; abundance: many; d_gene: .; len: 15; v_gene: TRBV9; CDR3nt: TGTGCCAGCAGCGTAGGCAGGGCCATAGAATATGGCTACACCTTC; CDR3aa: CASSVGRAIEYGYTF
j_gene: TRBJ2-1; abundance: many; d_gene: .; len: 15; v_gene: TRBV9; CDR3nt: TGTGCCAGCAGCGTAGGCGGGCTGGGGGCGAATGAGCAGTTCTTC; CDR3aa: CASSVGGLGANEQFF
j_gene: TRBJ2-3; abundance: many; d_gene: TRBD1; len: 14; v_gene: TRBV9; CDR3nt: TGTGCCAGCAGCGTAGAGGACAGGGAGGATACGCAGTATTTT; CDR3aa: CASSVEDREDTQYF
j_gene: TRBJ2-1; abundance: many; d_gene: TRBD2; len: 14; v_gene: TRBV9; CDR3nt: TGTGCCAGCAGCGTAACTAGCGGGACCAATGAGCAGTTCTTC; CDR3aa: CASSVTSGTNEQFF
j_gene: TRBJ1-5; abundance: many; d_gene: .; len: 14; v_gene: TRBV9; CDR3nt: TGTGCCAGCAGCCCGGACAGCTCAGATCAGCCCCAGCATTTT; CDR3aa: CASSPDSSDQPQHF
j_gene: TRBJ2-7; abundance: .; d_gene: TRBD2; len: 13; v_gene: TRBV9; CDR3nt: TGTGCCAGCGCTTCGGGGCTAGCGGGGGAGCAGTACTTC; CDR3aa: CASASGLAGEQYF
j_gene: TRBJ2-5; abundance: .; d_gene: TRBD1; len: 15; v_gene: TRBV9; CDR3nt: TGTGCCAGCAGCGTAGGACAGGGCTTGTTTGAGACCCAGTACTTC; CDR3aa: CASSVGQGLFETQYF
j_gene: TRBJ1-6; abundance: many; d_gene: .; len: 15; v_gene: TRBV9; CDR3nt: TGTGCCAGCAGCCCAGGTCCACCGTGGAGTTCACCCCTCCACTTT; CDR3aa: CASSPGPPWSSPLHF
j_gene: TRBJ2-1; abundance: many; d_gene: TRBD2; len: 19; v_gene: TRBV9; CDR3nt: TGTGCCAGCAGCCCCAGGACTAGCGGGAGGGCCGGAGCAAGGGATGAGCAGTTCTTC; CDR3aa: CASSPRTSGRAGARDEQFF
j_gene: TRBJ2-7; abundance: many; d_gene: .; len: 13; v_gene: TRBV9; CDR3nt: TGTGCCAGCAGCGTAGACGTCAAGCGCGAGCAGTACTTC; CDR3aa: CASSVDVKREQYF
j_gene: TRBJ2-5; abundance: many; d_gene: TRBD2; len: 17; v_gene: TRBV9; CDR3nt: TGTGCCAGCAGCGTAGGGCCTAGCGGGGGGTACCAAGAGACCCAGTACTTC; CDR3aa: CASSVGPSGGYQETQYF
j_gene: TRBJ2-3; abundance: many; d_gene: .; len: 12; v_gene: TRBV9; CDR3nt: TGTGCCAGCAGCGCCACGACAGCCCTACTGTATTTT; CDR3aa: CASSATTALLYF
j_gene: TRBJ1-5; abundance: many; d_gene: .; len: 15; v_gene: TRBV9; CDR3nt: TGTGCCAGCAGCGTCGGTCAGGGAAGCAATCAGCCCCAGCATTTT; CDR3aa: CASSVGQGSNQPQHF
j_gene: TRBJ2-1; abundance: many; d_gene: TRBD2; len: 17; v_gene: TRBV9; CDR3nt: TGTGCCAGCAGTCCCGTGGGGCGGGGGGGGCTTCGGAATGAGCAGTTCTTC; CDR3aa: CASSPVGRGGLRNEQFF
j_gene: TRBJ2-1; abundance: many; d_gene: TRBD2; len: 13; v_gene: TRBV9; CDR3nt: TGTGCCAGCAGCTCGCGGGACTACTATGAGCAGTTCTTC; CDR3aa: CASSSRDYYEQFF
j_gene: TRBJ1-1; abundance: many; d_gene: .; len: 14; v_gene: TRBV9; CDR3nt: TGTGCCAGCAGCTACTGGCCGGGAAACACTGAAGCTTTCTTT; CDR3aa: CASSYWPGNTEAFF
j_gene: TRBJ1-1; abundance: many; d_gene: .; len: 13; v_gene: TRBV9; CDR3nt: TGTGCCAGCAGCCGAAATTGGGGGGCTGAAGCTTTCTTT; CDR3aa: CASSRNWGAEAFF
j_gene: TRBJ1-6; abundance: many; d_gene: .; len: 15; v_gene: TRBV9; CDR3nt: TGTGCCAGCAGCGTAGGAATCCCAGCTAATTCACCCCTCCACTTT; CDR3aa: CASSVGIPANSPLHF
j_gene: TRBJ1-2; abundance: many; d_gene: TRBD1; len: 16; v_gene: TRBV9; CDR3nt: TGTGCCAGCAGCCGCCCTTCTGAACAGGGGAGAGATGGCTACACCTTC; CDR3aa: CASSRPSEQGRDGYTF
j_gene: TRBJ2-3; abundance: many; d_gene: .; len: 15; v_gene: TRBV9; CDR3nt: TGTGCCAGCAGCGTAGCACAACTCGGCACAGATACGCAGTATTTT; CDR3aa: CASSVAQLGTDTQYF
j_gene: TRBJ1-6; abundance: many; d_gene: .; len: 13; v_gene: TRBV9; CDR3nt: TGTGCCAGCAGCGTAGGGGGTGTCTCACCCCTCCACTTT; CDR3aa: CASSVGGVSPLHF
j_gene: TRBJ2-7; abundance: many; d_gene: .; len: 14; v_gene: TRBV9; CDR3nt: TGTGCCAGCAGCGTAGGTTCAGGAACCTACGAGCAGTACTTC; CDR3aa: CASSVGSGTYEQYF
j_gene: TRBJ1-6; abundance: many; d_gene: .; len: 13; v_gene: TRBV9; CDR3nt: TGTGCCAGCAGCGCGGTCCTTATTTCACCCCTCCACTTT; CDR3aa: CASSAVLISPLHF
j_gene: TRBJ1-4; abundance: many; d_gene: .; len: 15; v_gene: TRBV9; CDR3nt: TGTGCCAGCAGCGTAGCTGGAGGCAGGTCGGAAAAACTGTTTTTT; CDR3aa: CASSVAGGRSEKLFF
j_gene: TRBJ2-6; abundance: .; d_gene: TRBD2; len: 16; v_gene: TRBV9; CDR3nt: TGTGCCAGCTCAATACGGGGGAGGGCTGGGGCCAACGTCCTGACTTTC; CDR3aa: CASSIRGRAGANVLTF
j_gene: TRBJ2-5; abundance: many; d_gene: .; len: 16; v_gene: TRBV9; CDR3nt: TGTGCCAGCAGCGTAGCGGTTATGGAACGGCAAGAGACCCAGTACTTC; CDR3aa: CASSVAVMERQETQYF
j_gene: TRBJ1-5; abundance: many; d_gene: .; len: 15; v_gene: TRBV9; CDR3nt: TGTGCCAGCAGCGTAGCCGGGGACGTCGATCAGCCCCAGCATTTT; CDR3aa: CASSVAGDVDQPQHF
j_gene: TRBJ2-3; abundance: many; d_gene: .; len: 13; v_gene: TRBV9; CDR3nt: TGTGCCAGCAGCGCACAACCCTTTGGTACGCAGTATTTT; CDR3aa: CASSAQPFGTQYF
j_gene: TRBJ1-5; abundance: medium-sized; d_gene: TRBD1; len: 14; v_gene: TRBV9; CDR3nt: TGTGCCAGCAGCCCAGGGACAGACCATCAGCCCCAGCATTTT; CDR3aa: CASSPGTDHQPQHF
j_gene: TRBJ2-2; abundance: many; d_gene: .; len: 15; v_gene: TRBV9; CDR3nt: TGTGCCAGCAGCCCGGAGGGCCAGGGCACCGGGGAGCTGTTTTTT; CDR3aa: CASSPEGQGTGELFF
j_gene: TRBJ2-2; abundance: many; d_gene: TRBD2; len: 15; v_gene: TRBV9; CDR3nt: TGTGCCAGCAGCTTAGGAGGTAGCGGGAGAGGGGAGCTGTTTTTT; CDR3aa: CASSLGGSGRGELFF
j_gene: TRBJ2-1; abundance: .; d_gene: TRBD1; len: 14; v_gene: TRBV9; CDR3nt: TGTGCCAGCAGCGGTGGGACAGTAAACAATGAGCAGTTCTTC; CDR3aa: CASSGGTVNNEQFF
j_gene: TRBJ2-7; abundance: many; d_gene: TRBD2; len: 16; v_gene: TRBV9; CDR3nt: TGTGCCAGCAGCGCCGGACTAGCGGGAGGGCAGGATGAGCAGTACTTC; CDR3aa: CASSAGLAGGQDEQYF
j_gene: TRBJ2-2; abundance: many; d_gene: TRBD1; len: 16; v_gene: TRBV9; CDR3nt: TGTGCCAGCAGCGTAGAGACAGGGGAATATTCCGGGGAGCTGTTTTTT; CDR3aa: CASSVETGEYSGELFF
j_gene: TRBJ1-5; abundance: few; d_gene: .; len: 15; v_gene: TRBV9; CDR3nt: TGTGCCAGCACCAAGACAGACTATAGCAATCAGCCCCAGCATTTT; CDR3aa: CASTKTDYSNQPQHF
j_gene: TRBJ2-7; abundance: many; d_gene: TRBD2; len: 18; v_gene: TRBV9; CDR3nt: TGTGCCAGCAGCCCGCCGGCTAGCGGGGGGCAGAGCTCCTACGAGCAGTACTTC; CDR3aa: CASSPPASGGQSSYEQYF
j_gene: TRBJ2-6; abundance: many; d_gene: .; len: 16; v_gene: TRBV9; CDR3nt: TGTGCCAGCAGCGTAGCTTGGCCGTCTGGGGCCAACGTCCTGACTTTC; CDR3aa: CASSVAWPSGANVLTF
j_gene: TRBJ1-3; abundance: many; d_gene: .; len: 16; v_gene: TRBV9; CDR3nt: TGTGCCAGCAGCGTAGACAGTCTGTTTTCTGGAAACACCATATATTTT; CDR3aa: CASSVDSLFSGNTIYF
j_gene: TRBJ1-3; abundance: many; d_gene: TRBD1; len: 16; v_gene: TRBV9; CDR3nt: TGTGCCAGCAGCGTAGACTGGGACAGACCTGGAAACACCATATATTTT; CDR3aa: CASSVDWDRPGNTIYF
j_gene: TRBJ2-2; abundance: many; d_gene: .; len: 15; v_gene: TRBV9; CDR3nt: TGTGCCAGCAGCGAGACGGGCCTGAACACCGGGGAGCTGTTTTTT; CDR3aa: CASSETGLNTGELFF
j_gene: TRBJ1-3; abundance: many; d_gene: .; len: 13; v_gene: TRBV9; CDR3nt: TGTGCCAGCAGCGTAGGGCCTGGAAACACCATATATTTT; CDR3aa: CASSVGPGNTIYF
j_gene: TRBJ2-7; abundance: many; d_gene: .; len: 14; v_gene: TRBV9; CDR3nt: TGTGCCAGCAGCGGTCAGATTAGCTCCTACGAGCAGTACTTC; CDR3aa: CASSGQISSYEQYF
j_gene: TRBJ2-5; abundance: many; d_gene: TRBD2; len: 17; v_gene: TRBV9; CDR3nt: TGTGCCAGCAGCAGAGGAAACCCGGGACTAGTAAAAGAGACCCAGTACTTC; CDR3aa: CASSRGNPGLVKETQYF
j_gene: TRBJ2-7; abundance: many; d_gene: .; len: 16; v_gene: TRBV9; CDR3nt: TGTGCCAGCAGCGTAGATCCGGGTGGCTCTTTTTACGAGCAGTACTTC; CDR3aa: CASSVDPGGSFYEQYF
j_gene: TRBJ1-6; abundance: many; d_gene: .; len: 13; v_gene: TRBV9; CDR3nt: TGTGCCAGCAGCGTAGAAGGGGGTTCACCCCTCCACTTT; CDR3aa: CASSVEGGSPLHF
j_gene: TRBJ2-5; abundance: medium-sized; d_gene: .; len: 14; v_gene: TRBV9; CDR3nt: TGTGCCAGCAGCACCGGGAGAGGTGGAGAGACCCAGTACTTC; CDR3aa: CASSTGRGGETQYF
j_gene: TRBJ2-5; abundance: .; d_gene: TRBD2; len: 14; v_gene: TRBV9; CDR3nt: TGTGCCAGCAGCGGTGGGCTAGCGGCGGAGACCCAGTACTTC; CDR3aa: CASSGGLAAETQYF
j_gene: TRBJ1-6; abundance: .; d_gene: .; len: 14; v_gene: TRBV21-1; CDR3nt: TGTGCCAGCAGCCCCGGGCCAGGGGACTCACCCCTCCACTTT; CDR3aa: CASSPGPGDSPLHF
j_gene: TRBJ2-3; abundance: many; d_gene: TRBD1; len: 17; v_gene: TRBV9; CDR3nt: TGTGCCAGCAGCGTAGCAGCGGGACAGGGACCGGCAGATACGCAGTATTTT; CDR3aa: CASSVAAGQGPADTQYF
j_gene: TRBJ1-1; abundance: many; d_gene: .; len: 13; v_gene: TRBV9; CDR3nt: TGTGCCAGCAGCGTAGACCTGAACACTGAAGCTTTCTTT; CDR3aa: CASSVDLNTEAFF
j_gene: TRBJ2-1; abundance: few; d_gene: .; len: 14; v_gene: TRBV9; CDR3nt: TGTGCCAGCAGCGTAGGGGACTCCTACAATGAGCAGTTCTTC; CDR3aa: CASSVGDSYNEQFF